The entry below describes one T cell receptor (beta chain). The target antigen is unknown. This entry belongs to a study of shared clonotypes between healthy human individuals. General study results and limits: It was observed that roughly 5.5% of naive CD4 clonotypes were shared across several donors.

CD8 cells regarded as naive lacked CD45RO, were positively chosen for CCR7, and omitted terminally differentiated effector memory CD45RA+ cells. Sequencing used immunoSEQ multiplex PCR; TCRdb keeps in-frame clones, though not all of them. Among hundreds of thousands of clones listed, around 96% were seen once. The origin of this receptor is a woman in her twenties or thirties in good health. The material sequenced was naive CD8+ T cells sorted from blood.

Written as DNA, the CDR3 is TGTGCCAGCAGCTTAATTCGGGGTCCCGTCGGAAACACCATATATTTT. The encoded protein is CASSLIRGPVGNTIYF. The rearrangement links TRBV11-2 to TRBJ1-3; D gene uncertain. V dropped 2 bases and J dropped 4 bases, with 15 bases sitting between them. The CDR3 has 16 residues. The germline V gene has CDR1 SGHAT and CDR2 FQNNGV.